These 9 T cell receptor beta chains were all obtained from the same sample, sequenced in a study of shared clonotypes between healthy human individuals. Using immunoSEQ multiplex PCR, the repertoire was profiled, and TCRdb retains in-frame clones only, with some absent. The data contain under 120,000 clones, approximately 70% of them singletons. The sample was memory CD8+ T cells sorted from blood. Regarding subset: CD45RO+ cells pooled with CCR7-negative TemRA cells. The receptors derive from a woman aged 30 to 39 in good health.

V usage is TRBV6-5 and J usage is TRBJ1-5; D not resolved. Per the germline V gene, CDR1 is MNHEY and CDR2 is SVGAGI. The CDR3 has 15 amino acids. The V and J ends lost 5 bases and 1 base respectively, with 12 bases between them. The CDR3 spells CASSLREGSNQPQHF. The CDR3, as DNA: TGTGCCAGCAGTCTCCGGGAGGGAAGCAATCAGCCCCAGCATTTT.

This clone appeared a few times. This chain connects TRBV29-1 to TRBJ1-2, with 7 bases lining up with TRBD1. The CDR3 extends over 12 amino acids. The ends lost 6 bases at V and 4 bases at J; junction bases unmatched: 5. CDR1 is SQVTM and CDR2 is ANQGSEA in the germline V gene. The CDR3 reads CSVGQTLYGYTF. The DNA for the CDR3 is TGCAGCGTGGGACAGACCCTCTATGGCTACACCTTC.

This clone was detected many times. The V and J genes are TRBV10-3 and TRBJ1-1, with a possible D match to TRBD1 (5 bases). Trimming pared 6 bases from V and 1 base from J, leaving 9 bases between. This CDR3 comprises 13 residues. Germline assignment: CDR1 ENHRY and CDR2 SYGVKD. CDR3 region: CAIRGDSNTEAFF. CDR3 nucleotides: TGTGCCATCAGGGGGGACTCGAACACTGAAGCTTTCTTT.

This clone has at least ten counts. The V gene is TRBV10-1, the J gene TRBJ2-2, with D perhaps assigned TRBD1 or TRBD2 (5 bases each). From germline, CDR1 is WNHNN and CDR2 SYGVQD (reference sequence). There are 15 residues in the CDR3. With 6 bases removed from V and 4 bases from J, the gap between germline ends came to 15 bases. In DNA, the CDR3 is TGCGCCAGCAGCCGGGACGTTGGGAGCACCGGGGAGCTGTTTTTT. Amino acid sequence: CASSRDVGSTGELFF.

The chain joins TRBV28 to TRBJ2-7; TRBD1 matches at 7 bases. This CDR3 is 12 amino acids long. V lost 6 bases, J lost 6 bases, and 5 bases stayed unmatched. Germline V lookup: CDR1 MDHEN, CDR2 SYDVKM. The CDR3 protein is CASRGSGGEQYF. The CDR3, as DNA: TGTGCCAGCAGAGGATCAGGGGGCGAGCAGTACTTC.

This clone was seen only once. The chain recombines TRBV9 with TRBJ2-2, with D tentatively TRBD1 (5 bases). The CDR3 contains 15 residues. The ends were cut back, 0 bases at V and 6 bases at J, with 12 bases in the middle. CDR1 SGDLS and CDR2 YYNGEE come from the germline V gene. CDR3 coding DNA: TGTGCCAGCAGCGTAGTTGGGGCGATCCCCGGGGAGCTGTTTTTT. Its translation: CASSVVGAIPGELFF.

The chain is built from TRBV11-2 and TRBJ2-3; TRBD2 matches at 13 bases. Losses at the gene ends were 5 bases for V and 4 bases for J; bases not matched to a gene: 6. The length of the CDR3 is 16 residues. Germline lookup yields CDR1 SGHAT and CDR2 FQNNGV. DNA of the CDR3: TGTGCCAGCAGCCTACTAGCGGGAGGGGTTGCAGATACGCAGTATTTT. It codes for CASSLLAGGVADTQYF.

This clone is a singleton in its sample. The chain uses TRBV7-2 and TRBJ2-1; possibly TRBD2 for D (5 bases). Germline V gene sequence: CDR1 SGHTA, CDR2 FQGNSA. Trimming pared 5 bases from V and 10 bases from J, leaving 12 bases between. The CDR3 totals 12 residues. The CDR3 reads CASSPLASEQFF. CDR3 DNA: TGTGCCAGCAGCCCGCTAGCTTCAGAGCAGTTCTTC.

The chain is built from TRBV27 and TRBJ2-7; D may be TRBD1 (6 bases). There are 13 residues in the CDR3. Germline CDR1 MNHEY, CDR2 SMNVEV (reference sequence). Trimming removed 4 bases at V and 2 bases at J, with 9 bases between. The CDR3: CASSSGTPYEQYF. The DNA of the CDR3 is TGTGCCAGCAGTTCAGGGACACCCTACGAGCAGTACTTC.